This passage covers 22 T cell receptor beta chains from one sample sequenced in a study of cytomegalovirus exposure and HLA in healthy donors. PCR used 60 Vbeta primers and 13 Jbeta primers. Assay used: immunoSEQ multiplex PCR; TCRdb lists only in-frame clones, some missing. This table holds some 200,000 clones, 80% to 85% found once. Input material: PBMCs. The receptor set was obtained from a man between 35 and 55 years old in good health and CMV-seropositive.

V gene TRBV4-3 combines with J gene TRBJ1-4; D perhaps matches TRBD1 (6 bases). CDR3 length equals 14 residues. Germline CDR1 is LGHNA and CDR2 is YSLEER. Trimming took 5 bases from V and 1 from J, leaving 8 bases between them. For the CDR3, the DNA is TGCGCCAGCAGCTTCAGGGGAACTAATGAAAAACTGTTTTTT. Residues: CASSFRGTNEKLFF.

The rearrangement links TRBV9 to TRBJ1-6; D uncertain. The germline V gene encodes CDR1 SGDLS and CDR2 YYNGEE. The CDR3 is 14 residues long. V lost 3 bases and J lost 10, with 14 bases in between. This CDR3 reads CASSASGRGSPLHF. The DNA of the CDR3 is TGTGCCAGCAGCGCCTCGGGAAGAGGGTCACCCCTCCACTTT.

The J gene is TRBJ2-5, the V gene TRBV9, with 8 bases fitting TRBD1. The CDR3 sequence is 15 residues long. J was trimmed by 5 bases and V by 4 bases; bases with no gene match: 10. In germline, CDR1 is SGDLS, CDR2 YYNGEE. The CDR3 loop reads CASSTRTGIEETQYF. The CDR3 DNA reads TGTGCCAGCAGCACCAGGACAGGGATCGAGGAGACCCAGTACTTC.

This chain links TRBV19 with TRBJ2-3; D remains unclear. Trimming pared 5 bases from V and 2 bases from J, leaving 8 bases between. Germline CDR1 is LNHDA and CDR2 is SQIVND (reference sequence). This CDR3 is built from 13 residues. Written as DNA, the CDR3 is TGTGCCAGTAGTGAACAGTCCACAGATACGCAGTATTTT. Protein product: CASSEQSTDTQYF.

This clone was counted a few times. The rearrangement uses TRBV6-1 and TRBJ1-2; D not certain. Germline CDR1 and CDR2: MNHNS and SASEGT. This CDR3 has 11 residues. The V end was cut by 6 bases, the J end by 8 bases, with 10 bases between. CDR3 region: CASRATLGYTF. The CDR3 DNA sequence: TGTGCCAGCAGAGCGACCTTAGGCTACACCTTC.

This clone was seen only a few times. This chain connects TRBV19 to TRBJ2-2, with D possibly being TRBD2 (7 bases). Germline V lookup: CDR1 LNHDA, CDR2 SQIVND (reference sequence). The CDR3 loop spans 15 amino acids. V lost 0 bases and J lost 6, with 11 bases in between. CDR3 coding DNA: TGTGCCAGTAGTATAGAGGGGGGGCAGGCCGGGGAGCTGTTTTTT. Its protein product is CASSIEGGQAGELFF.

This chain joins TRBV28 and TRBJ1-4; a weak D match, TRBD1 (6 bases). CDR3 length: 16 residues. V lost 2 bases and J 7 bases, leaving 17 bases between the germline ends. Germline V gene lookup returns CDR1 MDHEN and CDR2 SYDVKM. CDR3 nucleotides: TGTGCCAGCAGTTTACTACAACCGGGGGGCAGTGAAAAACTGTTTTTT. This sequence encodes CASSLLQPGGSEKLFF.

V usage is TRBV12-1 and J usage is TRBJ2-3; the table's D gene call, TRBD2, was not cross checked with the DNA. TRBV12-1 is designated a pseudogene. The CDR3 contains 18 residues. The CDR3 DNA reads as TGTGCCAGCAGCCCCCCTTCCCCGGGACTAGTTATGTCAGATACGCAGTATTTT. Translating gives CASSPPSPGLVMSDTQYF.

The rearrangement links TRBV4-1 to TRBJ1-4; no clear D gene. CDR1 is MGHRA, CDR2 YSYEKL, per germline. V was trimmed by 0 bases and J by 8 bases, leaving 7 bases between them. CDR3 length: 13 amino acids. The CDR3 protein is CASSQDRGEKLFF. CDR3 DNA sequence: TGCGCCAGCAGCCAAGATCGAGGGGAAAAACTGTTTTTT.

For the CDR3, the DNA is TGTGCCAGCAGTTGGGCTGGTACAGCCAAAAACATTCAGTACTTC. Its translation: CASSWAGTAKNIQYF. The J gene is TRBJ2-4, the V gene TRBV6-6; unclear D gene. Germline V gene lookup returns CDR1 MNHNY and CDR2 SVGAGI (reference sequence). Trimming left V 4 bases short and J 0 bases short, with 10 bases between. This CDR3 is 15 amino acids long.

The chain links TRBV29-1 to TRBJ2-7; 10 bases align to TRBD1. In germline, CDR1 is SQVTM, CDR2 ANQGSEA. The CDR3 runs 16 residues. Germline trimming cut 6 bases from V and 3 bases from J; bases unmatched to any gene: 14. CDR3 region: CSVREPTGGYYYEQYF. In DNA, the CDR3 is TGCAGCGTCCGCGAACCGACAGGGGGCTATTACTACGAGCAGTACTTC.

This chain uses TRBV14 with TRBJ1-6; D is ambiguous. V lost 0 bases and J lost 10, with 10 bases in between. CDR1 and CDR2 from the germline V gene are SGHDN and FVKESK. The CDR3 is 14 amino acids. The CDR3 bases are TGTGCCAGCAGCCAAGAAGCGCGGAGGTCACCCCTCCACTTT. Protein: CASSQEARRSPLHF.

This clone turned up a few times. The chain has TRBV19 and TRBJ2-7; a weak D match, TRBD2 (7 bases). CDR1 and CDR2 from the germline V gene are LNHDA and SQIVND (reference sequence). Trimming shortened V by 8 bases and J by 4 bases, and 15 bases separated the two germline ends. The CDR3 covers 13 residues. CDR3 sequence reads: CASQRGAGYEQYF. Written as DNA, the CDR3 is TGTGCCAGTCAACGGGGGGCTGGATACGAGCAGTACTTC. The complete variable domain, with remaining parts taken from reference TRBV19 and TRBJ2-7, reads DGGITQSPKYLFRKEGQNVTLSCEQNLNHDAMYWYRQDPGQGLRLIYYSQIVNDFQKGDIAEGYSVSREKKESFPLTVTSAQKNPTAFYLCASQRGAGYEQYFGPGTRLTVT.

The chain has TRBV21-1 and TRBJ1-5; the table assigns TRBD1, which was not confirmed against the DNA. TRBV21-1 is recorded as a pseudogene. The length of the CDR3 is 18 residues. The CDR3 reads CASSIRDRGPLSNQPQHF. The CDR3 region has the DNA TGTGCCAGCAGCATTCGAGACAGGGGCCCACTTAGCAATCAGCCCCAGCATTTT.

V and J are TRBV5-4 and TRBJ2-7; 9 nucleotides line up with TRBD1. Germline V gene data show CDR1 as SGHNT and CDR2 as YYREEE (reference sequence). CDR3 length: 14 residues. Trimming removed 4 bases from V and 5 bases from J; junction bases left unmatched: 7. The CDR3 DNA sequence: TGTGCCAGCAGCGCTACAGGGGGCAGGAACGAGCAGTACTTC. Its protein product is CASSATGGRNEQYF.

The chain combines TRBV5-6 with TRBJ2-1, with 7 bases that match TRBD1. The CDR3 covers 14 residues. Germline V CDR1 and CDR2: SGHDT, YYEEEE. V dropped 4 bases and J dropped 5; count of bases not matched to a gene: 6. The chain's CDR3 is CASSPPGQDNEQFF. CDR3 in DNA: TGTGCCAGCAGCCCACCAGGACAGGACAATGAGCAGTTCTTC.

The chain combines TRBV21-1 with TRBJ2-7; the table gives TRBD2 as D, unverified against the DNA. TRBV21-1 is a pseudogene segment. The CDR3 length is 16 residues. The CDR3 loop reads CASSKVTTDLMDEQYF. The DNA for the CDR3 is TGTGCCAGCAGCAAAGTTACTACTGATTTAATGGACGAGCAGTACTTC.

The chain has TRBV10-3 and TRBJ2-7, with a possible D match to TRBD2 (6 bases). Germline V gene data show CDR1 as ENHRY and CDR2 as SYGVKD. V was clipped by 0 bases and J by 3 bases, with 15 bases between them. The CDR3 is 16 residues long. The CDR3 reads CAISESKPAGGYEQYF. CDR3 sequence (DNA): TGTGCCATCAGTGAGTCGAAGCCAGCGGGTGGCTACGAGCAGTACTTC.

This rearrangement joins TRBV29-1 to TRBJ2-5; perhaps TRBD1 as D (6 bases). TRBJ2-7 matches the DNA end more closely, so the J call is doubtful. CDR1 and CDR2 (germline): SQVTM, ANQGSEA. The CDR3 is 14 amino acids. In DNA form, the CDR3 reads TGCAGCGTTCTGAATCCAGGGGTCGGCTACGAGCAGTACTTC. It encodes CSVLNPGVGYEQYF.

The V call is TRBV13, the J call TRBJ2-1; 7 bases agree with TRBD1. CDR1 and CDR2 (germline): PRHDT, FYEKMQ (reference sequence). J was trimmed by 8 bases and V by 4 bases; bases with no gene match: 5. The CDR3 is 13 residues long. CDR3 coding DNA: TGTGCCAGCAGCTCTCATCAGGGGGATGAGCAGTTCTTC. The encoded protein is CASSSHQGDEQFF.

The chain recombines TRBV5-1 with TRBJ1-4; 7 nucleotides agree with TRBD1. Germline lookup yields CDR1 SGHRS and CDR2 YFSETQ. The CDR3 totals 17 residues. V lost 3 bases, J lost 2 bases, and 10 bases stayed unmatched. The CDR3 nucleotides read TGCGCCAGCAGCTCCCGACAGGGAAGGTCGACTAATGAAAAACTGTTTTTT. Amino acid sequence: CASSSRQGRSTNEKLFF.

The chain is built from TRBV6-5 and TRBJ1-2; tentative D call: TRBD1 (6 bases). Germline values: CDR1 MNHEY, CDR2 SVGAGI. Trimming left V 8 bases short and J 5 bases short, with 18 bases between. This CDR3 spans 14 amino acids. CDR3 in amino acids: CASSPMTGGYGYTF. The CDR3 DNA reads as TGTGCCAGCTCTCCCATGACAGGCGGTTATGGCTACACCTTC.